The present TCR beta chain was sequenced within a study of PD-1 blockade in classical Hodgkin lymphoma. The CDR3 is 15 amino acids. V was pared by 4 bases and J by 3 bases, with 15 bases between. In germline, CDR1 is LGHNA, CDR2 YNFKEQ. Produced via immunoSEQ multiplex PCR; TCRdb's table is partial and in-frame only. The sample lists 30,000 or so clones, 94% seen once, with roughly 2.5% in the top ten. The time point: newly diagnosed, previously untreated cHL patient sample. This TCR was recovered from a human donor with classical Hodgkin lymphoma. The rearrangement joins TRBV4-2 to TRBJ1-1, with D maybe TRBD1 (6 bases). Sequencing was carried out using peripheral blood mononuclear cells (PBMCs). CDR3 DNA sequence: TGTGCCAGCAGCCCGACCCGGGACATAGACACTGAAGCTTTCTTT. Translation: CASSPTRDIDTEAFF.